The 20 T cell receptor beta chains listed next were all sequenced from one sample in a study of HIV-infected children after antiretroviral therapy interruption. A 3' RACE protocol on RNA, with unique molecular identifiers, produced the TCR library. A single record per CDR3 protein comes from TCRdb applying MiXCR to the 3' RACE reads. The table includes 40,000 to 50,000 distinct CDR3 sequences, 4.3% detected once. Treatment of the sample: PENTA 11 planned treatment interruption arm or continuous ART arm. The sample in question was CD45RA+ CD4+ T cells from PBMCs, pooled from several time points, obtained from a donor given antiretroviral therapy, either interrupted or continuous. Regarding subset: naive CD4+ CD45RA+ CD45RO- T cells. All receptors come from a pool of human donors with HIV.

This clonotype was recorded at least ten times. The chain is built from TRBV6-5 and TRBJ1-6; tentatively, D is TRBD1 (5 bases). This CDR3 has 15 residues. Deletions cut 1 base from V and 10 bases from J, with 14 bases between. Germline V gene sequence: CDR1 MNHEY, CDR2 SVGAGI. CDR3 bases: TGTGCCAGCAGTTACTGGGGGACGAGAGACTCACCCCTCCACTTT. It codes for CASSYWGTRDSPLHF.

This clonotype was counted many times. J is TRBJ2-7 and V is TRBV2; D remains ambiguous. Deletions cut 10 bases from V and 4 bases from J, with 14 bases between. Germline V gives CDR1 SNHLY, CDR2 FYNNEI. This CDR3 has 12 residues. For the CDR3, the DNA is TGTGCCATATCTACTACAGCTTACGAGCAGTACTTC. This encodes CAISTTAYEQYF.

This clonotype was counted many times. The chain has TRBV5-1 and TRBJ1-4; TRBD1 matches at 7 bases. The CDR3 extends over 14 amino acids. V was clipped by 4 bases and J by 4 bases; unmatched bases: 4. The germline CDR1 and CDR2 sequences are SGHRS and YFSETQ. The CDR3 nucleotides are TGCGCCAGCAGCCCCGGACAGGTTAATGAAAAACTGTTTTTT. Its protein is CASSPGQVNEKLFF.

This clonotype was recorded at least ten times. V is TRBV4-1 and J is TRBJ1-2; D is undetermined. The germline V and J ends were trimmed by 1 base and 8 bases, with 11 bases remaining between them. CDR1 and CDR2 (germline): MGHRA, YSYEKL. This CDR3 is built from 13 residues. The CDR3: CASSQVVQSGYTF. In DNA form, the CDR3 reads TGCGCCAGCAGCCAAGTAGTACAGTCCGGCTACACCTTC.

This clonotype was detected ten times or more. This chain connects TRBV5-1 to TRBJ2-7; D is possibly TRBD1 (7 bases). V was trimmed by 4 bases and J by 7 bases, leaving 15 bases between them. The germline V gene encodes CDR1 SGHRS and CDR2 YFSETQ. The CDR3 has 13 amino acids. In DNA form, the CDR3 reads TGCGCCAGCAGCATCGACAGGGCGGGGGAGCAGTACTTC. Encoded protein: CASSIDRAGEQYF. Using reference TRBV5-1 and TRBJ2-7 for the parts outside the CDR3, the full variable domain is KAGVTQTPRYLIKTRGQQVTLSCSPISGHRSVSWYQQTPGQGLQFLFEYFSETQRNKGNFPGRFSGRQFSNSRSEMNVSTLELGDSALYLCASSIDRAGEQYFGPGTRLTVT.

CDR3 residues: CASSSGTASGQETQYF. The CDR3 DNA is TGTGCCAGCAGTTCCGGGACCGCCTCGGGCCAAGAGACCCAGTACTTC. The chain joins TRBV28 to TRBJ2-5; perhaps D is TRBD1 or TRBD2 (5 bases each). Germline V gene data show CDR1 as MDHEN and CDR2 as SYDVKM. V lost 4 bases and J 1 base, leaving 16 bases between the germline ends. The CDR3 loop spans 16 amino acids.

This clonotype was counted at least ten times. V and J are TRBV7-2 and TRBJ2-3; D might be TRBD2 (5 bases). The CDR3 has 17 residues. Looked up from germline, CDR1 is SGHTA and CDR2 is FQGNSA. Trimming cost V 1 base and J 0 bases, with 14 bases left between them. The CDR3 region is CASSLVAGLLSTDTQYF. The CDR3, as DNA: TGTGCCAGCAGCTTAGTAGCTGGACTCCTGAGCACAGATACGCAGTATTTT.

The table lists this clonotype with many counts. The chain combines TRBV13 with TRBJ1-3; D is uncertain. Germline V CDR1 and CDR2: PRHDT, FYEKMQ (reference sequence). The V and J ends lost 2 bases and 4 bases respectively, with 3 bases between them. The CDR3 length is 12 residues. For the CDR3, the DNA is TGTGCCAGCAGCTTATGGGGAAACACCATATATTTT. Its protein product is CASSLWGNTIYF.

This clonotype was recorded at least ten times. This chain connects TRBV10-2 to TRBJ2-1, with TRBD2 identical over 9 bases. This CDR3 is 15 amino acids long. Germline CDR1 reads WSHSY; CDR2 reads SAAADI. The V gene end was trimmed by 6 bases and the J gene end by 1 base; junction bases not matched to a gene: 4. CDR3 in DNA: TGCGCCAGCAGCCTGGGACTAGCATCCTACAATGAGCAGTTCTTC. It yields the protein CASSLGLASYNEQFF.

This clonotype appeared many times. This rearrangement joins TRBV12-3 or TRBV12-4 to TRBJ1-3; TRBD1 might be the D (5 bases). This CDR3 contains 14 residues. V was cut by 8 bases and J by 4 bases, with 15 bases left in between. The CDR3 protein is CASGAGGSGNTIYF. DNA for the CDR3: TGTGCCAGCGGGGCTGGGGGGTCCGGAAACACCATATATTTT.

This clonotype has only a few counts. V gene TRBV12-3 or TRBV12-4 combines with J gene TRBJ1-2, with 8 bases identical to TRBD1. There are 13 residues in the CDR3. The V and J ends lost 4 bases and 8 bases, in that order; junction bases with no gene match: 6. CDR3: CASSYGQGRGYTF. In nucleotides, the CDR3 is TGTGCCAGCAGTTACGGACAGGGCCGGGGCTACACCTTC.

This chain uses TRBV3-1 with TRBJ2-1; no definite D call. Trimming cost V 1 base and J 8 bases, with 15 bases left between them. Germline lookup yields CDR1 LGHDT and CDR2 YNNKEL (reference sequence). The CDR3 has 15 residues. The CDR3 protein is CASSQAVLVRDEQFF. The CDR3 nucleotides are TGTGCCAGCAGCCAAGCGGTCCTGGTAAGGGATGAGCAGTTCTTC.

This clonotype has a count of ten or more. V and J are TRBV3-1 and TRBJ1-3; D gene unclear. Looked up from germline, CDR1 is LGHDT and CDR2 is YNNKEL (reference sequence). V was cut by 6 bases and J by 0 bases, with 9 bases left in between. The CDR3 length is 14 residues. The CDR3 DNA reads TGTGCCAGCAGAGGAGGTCTCTCTGGAAACACCATATATTTT. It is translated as CASRGGLSGNTIYF. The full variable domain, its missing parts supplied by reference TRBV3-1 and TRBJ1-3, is DTAVSQTPKYLVTQMGNDKSIKCEQNLGHDTMYWYKQDSKKFLKIMFSYNNKELIINETVPNRFSPKSPDKAHLNLHINSLELGDSAVYFCASRGGLSGNTIYFGEGSWLTVV.

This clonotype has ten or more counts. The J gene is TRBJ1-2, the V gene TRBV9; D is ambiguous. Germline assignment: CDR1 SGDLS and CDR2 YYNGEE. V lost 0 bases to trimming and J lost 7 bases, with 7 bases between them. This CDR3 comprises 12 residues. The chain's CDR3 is CASSVAGAGYTF. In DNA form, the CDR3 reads TGTGCCAGCAGCGTAGCGGGAGCTGGCTACACCTTC.

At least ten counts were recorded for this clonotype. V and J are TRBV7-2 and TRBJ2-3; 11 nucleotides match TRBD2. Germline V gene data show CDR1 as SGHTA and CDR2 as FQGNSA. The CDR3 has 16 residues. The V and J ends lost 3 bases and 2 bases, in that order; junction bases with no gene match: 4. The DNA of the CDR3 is TGTGCCAGCAGCTTCACTAGCGGGGGCTTCACAGATACGCAGTATTTT. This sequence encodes CASSFTSGGFTDTQYF. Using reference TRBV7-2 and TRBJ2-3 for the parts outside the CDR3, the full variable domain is GAGVSQSPSNKVTEKGKDVELRCDPISGHTALYWYRQSLGQGLEFLIYFQGNSAPDKSGLPSDRFSAERTGGSVSTLTIQRTQQEDSAVYLCASSFTSGGFTDTQYFGPGTRLTVL.

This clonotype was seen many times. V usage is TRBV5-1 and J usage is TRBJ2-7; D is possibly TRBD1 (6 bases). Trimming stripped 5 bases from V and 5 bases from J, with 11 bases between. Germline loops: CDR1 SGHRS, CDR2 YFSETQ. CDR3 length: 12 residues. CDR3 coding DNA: TGCGCCAGCAGTACCCACAGGGACGAGCAGTACTTC. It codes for CASSTHRDEQYF.

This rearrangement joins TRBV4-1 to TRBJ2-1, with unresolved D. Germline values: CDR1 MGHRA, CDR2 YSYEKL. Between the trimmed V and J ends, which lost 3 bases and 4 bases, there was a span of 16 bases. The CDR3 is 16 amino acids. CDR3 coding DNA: TGCGCCAGCAGCCACCCCCACCAAGCAGTGTACAATGAGCAGTTCTTC. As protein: CASSHPHQAVYNEQFF.

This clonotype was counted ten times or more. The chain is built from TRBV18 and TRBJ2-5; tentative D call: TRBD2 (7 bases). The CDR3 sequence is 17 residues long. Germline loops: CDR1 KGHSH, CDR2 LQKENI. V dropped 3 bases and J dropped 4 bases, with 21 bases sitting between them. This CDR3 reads CASSPLGGRNLGETQYF. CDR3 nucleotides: TGTGCCAGCTCACCCCTCGGGGGGCGCAACTTGGGAGAGACCCAGTACTTC. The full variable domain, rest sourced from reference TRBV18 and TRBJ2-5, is NAGVMQNPRHLVRRRGQEARLRCSPMKGHSHVYWYRQLPEEGLKFMVYLQKENIIDESGMPKERFSAEFPKEGPSILRIQQVVRGDSAAYFCASSPLGGRNLGETQYFGPGTRLLVL.

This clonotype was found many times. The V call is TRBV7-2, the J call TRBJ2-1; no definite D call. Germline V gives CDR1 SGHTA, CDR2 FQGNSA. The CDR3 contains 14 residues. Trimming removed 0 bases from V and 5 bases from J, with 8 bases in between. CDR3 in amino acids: CASSLAVANNEQFF. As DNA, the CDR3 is TGTGCCAGCAGCTTAGCTGTGGCAAACAATGAGCAGTTCTTC.

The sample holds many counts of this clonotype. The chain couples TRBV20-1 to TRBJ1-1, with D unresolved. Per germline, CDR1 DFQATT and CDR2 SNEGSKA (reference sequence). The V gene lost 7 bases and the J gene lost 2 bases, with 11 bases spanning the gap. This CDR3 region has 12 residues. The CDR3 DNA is TGCAGTGTATTGTCGATAAACACTGAAGCTTTCTTT. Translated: CSVLSINTEAFF.